This T cell receptor beta chain derives from a study of cytomegalovirus exposure and HLA in healthy donors. PCR was performed using 60 Vbeta and 13 Jbeta primers. Sequencing was performed with immunoSEQ multiplex PCR; in TCRdb, only in-frame clones are kept and a portion is missing. The profile shows about 200,000 clones, about 78% of them singletons. Samples came from healthy bone marrow donors. As concerns this clone: Its target is not known.

The CDR3 consists of 14 residues. Trimming stripped 7 bases from V and 4 bases from J, with 15 bases between. In germline, CDR1 is MNHEY, CDR2 SVGAGI. Broader study findings: Analysis performed later found approximately 17,000 TCR beta sequences associated with HLA alleles at 0.05 false discovery rate.

This TCR derives from a woman aged 25 to 39 in good health and CMV-seronegative. Sequencing was performed on PBMCs. This sequence joins TRBV6-5 and TRBJ2-3; the D gene is possibly TRBD1 (5 bases). The CDR3 nucleotides are TGTGCCAGCAAAGAAAGGGGAACCTCAGATACGCAGTATTTT. Amino acid sequence: CASKERGTSDTQYF.